This entry is about one T cell receptor (beta chain). The antigen is unknown. The unexposed donors gave CD4+ T cells in about 2011-2019, prior to COVID-19. Isolation of CD4+ T cells took place after about eleven days in culture. Unexposed-donor CD4+ T cells were probed with SARS-CoV-2 S/N and four cold-coronavirus spikes, cells permitting. Each well had around 2.2 million PBMCs in around 5.3% human AB serum with IL-2. Data came from immunoSEQ multiplex PCR; TCRdb stores just in-frame clones and leaves some out. The sample includes about 22,000 clones, around four fifths of them seen just once. Germline V gene lookup returns CDR1 MRHNA and CDR2 SNTAGT. Trimming cost V 0 bases and J 8 bases; bases outside gene matches: 5. CDR3 size: 16 residues. This specimen belongs to a study of CD4 T cells in relation to SARS-CoV-2 and coronaviruses. Study as a whole: Crossreactive spike epitopes shared across donors were mapped to their HLA restriction. Study results and limitations: Crossreactive clones expanded significantly less to SARS-CoV-2 than monoreactive clones.

This receptor was taken from a human donor in good health. Sample: CD4+ T cells from PBMCs, cultured in vitro. V is TRBV6-4 and J is TRBJ2-1, with TRBD1 matching 12 bases. Here the CDR3 reads CASSDSGQGATDEQFF. CDR3 in DNA: TGTGCCAGCAGTGACTCGGGACAGGGGGCGACGGATGAGCAGTTCTTC.